In this sample, the clone carrying this TCR beta chain turned up many times. Its antigen is not known. The sample belongs to a study of metastatic and nonmetastatic thyroid tumors. Regarding the study as a whole: Patients with malignant thyroid tumors reportedly had significantly higher TCR beta diversity than those with benign nodules, in blood and tumor.

The CDR3 extends over 16 amino acids. V shed 4 bases and J 9 bases; nucleotides not matched to a gene: 12. Germline CDR1 is SGHVS and CDR2 is FNYEAQ. No patient received treatment before thyroid surgery. TCRdb re-analyzed the PCR reads using MiXCR. This sample has 20,000 to 25,000 clones, with around 15% found just once. This TCR came from a female donor with papillary thyroid cancer or a benign thyroid nodule (not recorded which). Some clones in this sample may be carry-over from other donors' samples. The chain carries TRBV7-6 and TRBJ2-1, with 10 bases identical to TRBD2. Sequencing was done on a sample of blood. CDR3 residues: CASSSQMSGRAGEQFF. CDR3 DNA: TGTGCCAGCAGCTCCCAAATGAGCGGGAGGGCCGGTGAGCAGTTCTTC. Complete variable domain (other parts from reference TRBV7-6 and TRBJ2-1): GAGVSQSPRYKVTKRGQDVALRCDPISGHVSLYWYRQALGQGPEFLTYFNYEAQQDKSGLPNDRFSAERPEGSISTLTIQRTEQRDSAMYRCASSSQMSGRAGEQFFGPGTRLTVL.